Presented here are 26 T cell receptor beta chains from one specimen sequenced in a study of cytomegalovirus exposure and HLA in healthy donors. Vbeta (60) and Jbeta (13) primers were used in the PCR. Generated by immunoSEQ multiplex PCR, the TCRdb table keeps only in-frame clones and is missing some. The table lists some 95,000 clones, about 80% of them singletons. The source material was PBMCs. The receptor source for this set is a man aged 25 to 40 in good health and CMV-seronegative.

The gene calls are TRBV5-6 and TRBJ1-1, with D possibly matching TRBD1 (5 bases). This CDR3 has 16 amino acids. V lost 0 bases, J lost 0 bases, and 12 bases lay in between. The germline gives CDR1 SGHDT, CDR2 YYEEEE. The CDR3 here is CASSLGFRVMNTEAFF. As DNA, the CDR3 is TGTGCCAGCAGCTTGGGATTCAGGGTCATGAACACTGAAGCTTTCTTT.

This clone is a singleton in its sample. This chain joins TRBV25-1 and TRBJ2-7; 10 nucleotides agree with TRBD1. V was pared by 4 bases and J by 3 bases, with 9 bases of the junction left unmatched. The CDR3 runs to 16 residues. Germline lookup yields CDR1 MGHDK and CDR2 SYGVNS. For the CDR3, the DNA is TGTGCCAGCAGTGGCATGCCGGGACAGGGGTACTACGAGCAGTACTTC. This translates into CASSGMPGQGYYEQYF.

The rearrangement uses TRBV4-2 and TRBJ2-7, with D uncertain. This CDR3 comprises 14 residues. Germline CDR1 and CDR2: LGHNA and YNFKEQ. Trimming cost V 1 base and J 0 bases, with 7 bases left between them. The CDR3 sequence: CASSQVADSYEQYF. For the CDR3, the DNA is TGTGCCAGCAGCCAAGTCGCGGACTCCTACGAGCAGTACTTC.

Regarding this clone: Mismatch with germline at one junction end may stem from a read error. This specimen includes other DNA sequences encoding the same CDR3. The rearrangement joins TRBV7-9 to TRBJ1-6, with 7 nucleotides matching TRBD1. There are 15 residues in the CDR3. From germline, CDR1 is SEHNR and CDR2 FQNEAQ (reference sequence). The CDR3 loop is CASSLRQGGNSPLHF. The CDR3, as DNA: TGTGCGAGCAGCTTAAGGCAGGGGGGTAATTCACCCCTCCACTTT.

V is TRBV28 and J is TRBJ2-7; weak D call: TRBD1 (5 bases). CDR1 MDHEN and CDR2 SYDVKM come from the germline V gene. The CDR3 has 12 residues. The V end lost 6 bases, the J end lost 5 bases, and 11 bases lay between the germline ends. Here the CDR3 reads CASSRDRNEQYF. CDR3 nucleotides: TGTGCCAGCAGCCGTGACAGAAACGAGCAGTACTTC.

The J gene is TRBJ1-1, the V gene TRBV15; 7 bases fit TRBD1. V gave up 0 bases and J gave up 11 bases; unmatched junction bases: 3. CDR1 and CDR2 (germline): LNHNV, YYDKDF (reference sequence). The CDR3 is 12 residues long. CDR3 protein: CATSREDRLAFF. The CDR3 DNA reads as TGTGCCACCAGCAGAGAGGACAGGTTGGCTTTCTTT. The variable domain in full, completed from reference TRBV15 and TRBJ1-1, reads DAMVIQNPRYQVTQFGKPVTLSCSQTLNHNVMYWYQQKSSQAPKLLFHYYDKDFNNEADTPDNFQSRRPNTSFCFLDIRSPGLGDTAMYLCATSREDRLAFFGQGTRLTVV.

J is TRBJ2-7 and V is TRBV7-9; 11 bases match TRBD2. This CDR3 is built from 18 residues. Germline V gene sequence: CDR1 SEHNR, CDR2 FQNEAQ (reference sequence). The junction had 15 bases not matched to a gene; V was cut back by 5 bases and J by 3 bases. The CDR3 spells CASSPTSGSAREIYEQYF. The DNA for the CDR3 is TGTGCCAGCAGCCCCACTAGCGGGAGTGCCCGGGAAATCTACGAGCAGTACTTC.

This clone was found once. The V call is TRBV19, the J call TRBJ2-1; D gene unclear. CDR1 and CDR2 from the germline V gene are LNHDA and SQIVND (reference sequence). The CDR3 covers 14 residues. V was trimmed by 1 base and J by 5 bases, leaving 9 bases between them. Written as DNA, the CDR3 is TGTGCCAGTAGTATAGGCGGTCTGAACAATGAGCAGTTCTTC. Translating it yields CASSIGGLNNEQFF.

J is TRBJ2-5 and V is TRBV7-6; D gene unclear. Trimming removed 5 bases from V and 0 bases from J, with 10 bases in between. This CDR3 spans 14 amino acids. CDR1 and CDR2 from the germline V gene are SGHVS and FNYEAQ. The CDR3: CASSLLADQETQYF. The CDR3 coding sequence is TGTGCCAGCAGCCTCCTGGCGGACCAAGAGACCCAGTACTTC.

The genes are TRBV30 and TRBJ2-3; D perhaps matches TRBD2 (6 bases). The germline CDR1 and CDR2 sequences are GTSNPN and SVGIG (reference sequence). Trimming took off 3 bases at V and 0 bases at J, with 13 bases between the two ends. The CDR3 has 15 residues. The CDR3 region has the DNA TGTGCCTGGAGCGGGAGTACCTTTAGCACAGATACGCAGTATTTT. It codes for CAWSGSTFSTDTQYF.

CDR3 sequence (DNA): TGTGCCAGCAGTGGTAACGAGCAGTACTTC. It translates to CASSGNEQYF. This rearrangement joins TRBV2 to TRBJ2-5; D remains unclear. The DNA end is more similar to TRBJ2-7, so the J call may be wrong. The CDR3 has 10 residues. Looked up from germline, CDR1 is SNHLY and CDR2 is FYNNEI.

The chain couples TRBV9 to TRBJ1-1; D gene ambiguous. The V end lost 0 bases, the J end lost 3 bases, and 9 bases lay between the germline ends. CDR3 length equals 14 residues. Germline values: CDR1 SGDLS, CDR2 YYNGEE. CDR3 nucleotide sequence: TGTGCCAGCAGCGTAGGTTTTATTTACACTGAAGCTTTCTTT. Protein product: CASSVGFIYTEAFF.

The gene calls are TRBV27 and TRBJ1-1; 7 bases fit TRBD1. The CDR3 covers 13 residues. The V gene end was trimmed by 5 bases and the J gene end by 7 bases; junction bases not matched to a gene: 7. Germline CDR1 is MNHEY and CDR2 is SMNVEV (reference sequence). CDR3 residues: CASSPRQGREAFF. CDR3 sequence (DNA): TGTGCCAGCAGTCCTCGACAGGGCCGTGAAGCTTTCTTT.

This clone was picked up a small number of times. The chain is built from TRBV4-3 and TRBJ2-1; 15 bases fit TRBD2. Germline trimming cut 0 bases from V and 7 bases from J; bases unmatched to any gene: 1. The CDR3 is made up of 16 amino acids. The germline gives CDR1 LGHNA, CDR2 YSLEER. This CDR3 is CASSQDGTSGGNEQFF. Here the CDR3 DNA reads TGCGCCAGCAGCCAAGATGGGACTAGCGGGGGGAATGAGCAGTTCTTC.

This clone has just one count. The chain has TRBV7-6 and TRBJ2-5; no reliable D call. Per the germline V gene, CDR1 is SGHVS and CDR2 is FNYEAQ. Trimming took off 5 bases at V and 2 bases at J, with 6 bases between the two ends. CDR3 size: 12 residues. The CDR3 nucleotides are TGTGCCAGCAGCCCCGTACAAGAGACCCAGTACTTC. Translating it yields CASSPVQETQYF.

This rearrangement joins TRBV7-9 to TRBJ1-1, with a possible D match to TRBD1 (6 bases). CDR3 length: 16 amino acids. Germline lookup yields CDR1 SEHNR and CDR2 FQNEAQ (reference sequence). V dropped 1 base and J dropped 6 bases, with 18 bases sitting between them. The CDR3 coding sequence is TGTGCCAGCAGCTTAGAAGGGGCGGGGGGCAGTGCTGAAGCTTTCTTT. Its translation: CASSLEGAGGSAEAFF.

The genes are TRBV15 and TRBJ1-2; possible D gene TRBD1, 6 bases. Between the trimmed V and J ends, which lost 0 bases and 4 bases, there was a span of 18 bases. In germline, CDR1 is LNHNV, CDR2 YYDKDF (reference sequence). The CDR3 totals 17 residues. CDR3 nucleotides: TGTGCCACCAGCAGAGAGTACCCCGGCAGGGGCATCTATGGCTACACCTTC. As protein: CATSREYPGRGIYGYTF.

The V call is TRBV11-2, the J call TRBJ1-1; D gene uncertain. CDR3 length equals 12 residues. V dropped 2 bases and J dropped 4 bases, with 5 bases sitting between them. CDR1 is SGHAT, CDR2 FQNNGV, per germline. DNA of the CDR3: TGTGCCAGCAGCTTAATAGCCACTGAAGCTTTCTTT. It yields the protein CASSLIATEAFF.

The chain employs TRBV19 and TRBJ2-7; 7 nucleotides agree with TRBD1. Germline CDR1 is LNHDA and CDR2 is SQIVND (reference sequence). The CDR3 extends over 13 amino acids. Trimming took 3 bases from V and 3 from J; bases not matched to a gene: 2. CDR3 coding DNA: TGTGCCAGTAGTATCCGGGACAGCTACGAGCAGTACTTC. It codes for CASSIRDSYEQYF.

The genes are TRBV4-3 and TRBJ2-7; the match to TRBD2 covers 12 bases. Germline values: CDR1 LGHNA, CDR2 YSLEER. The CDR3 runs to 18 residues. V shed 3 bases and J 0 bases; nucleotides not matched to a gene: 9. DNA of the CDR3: TGCGCCAGCAGCCACCAAAGTCCTAGCGGGGGGGCCTCCTACGAGCAGTACTTC. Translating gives CASSHQSPSGGASYEQYF.

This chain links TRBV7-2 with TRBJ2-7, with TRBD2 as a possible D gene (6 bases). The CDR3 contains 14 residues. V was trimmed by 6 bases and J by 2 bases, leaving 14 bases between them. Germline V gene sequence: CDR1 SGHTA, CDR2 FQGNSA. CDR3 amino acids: CASSNPGLPYEQYF. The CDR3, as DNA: TGTGCCAGCAGTAATCCGGGACTTCCCTACGAGCAGTACTTC.

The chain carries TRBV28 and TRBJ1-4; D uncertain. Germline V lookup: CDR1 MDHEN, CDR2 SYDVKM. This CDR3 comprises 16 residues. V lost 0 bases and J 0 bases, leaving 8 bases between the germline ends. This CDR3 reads CASSLWTGTTNEKLFF. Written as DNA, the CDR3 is TGTGCCAGCAGTTTATGGACGGGAACAACTAATGAAAAACTGTTTTTT.

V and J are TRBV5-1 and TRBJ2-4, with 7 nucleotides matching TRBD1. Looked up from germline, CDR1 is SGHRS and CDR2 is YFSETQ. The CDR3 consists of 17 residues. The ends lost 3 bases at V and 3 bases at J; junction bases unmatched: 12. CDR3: CASSSQNPGTVKNIQYF. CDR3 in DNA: TGCGCCAGCAGCTCCCAAAACCCCGGGACAGTCAAAAACATTCAGTACTTC.

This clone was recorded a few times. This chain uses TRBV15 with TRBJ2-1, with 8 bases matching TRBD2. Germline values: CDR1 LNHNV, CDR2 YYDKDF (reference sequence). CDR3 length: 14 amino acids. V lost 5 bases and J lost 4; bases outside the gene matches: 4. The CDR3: CATSRVAGYNEQFF. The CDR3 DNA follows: TGTGCCACCAGCCGGGTAGCGGGATACAATGAGCAGTTCTTC.

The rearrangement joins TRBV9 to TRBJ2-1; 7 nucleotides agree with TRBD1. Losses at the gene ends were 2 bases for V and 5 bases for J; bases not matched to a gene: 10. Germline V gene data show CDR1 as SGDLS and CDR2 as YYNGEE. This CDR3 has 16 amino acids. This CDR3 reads CASSVGTGTVNNEQFF. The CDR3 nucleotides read TGTGCCAGCAGCGTCGGGACCGGGACAGTCAACAATGAGCAGTTCTTC.

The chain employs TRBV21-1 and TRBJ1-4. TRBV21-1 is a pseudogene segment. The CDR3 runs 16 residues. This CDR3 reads CASSKIRVRENEKLFF. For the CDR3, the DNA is TGTGCCAGCAGCAAAATCAGGGTTCGGGAGAATGAAAAACTGTTTTTT.